This T cell receptor (beta chain) stems from a study of blood T cells in healthy people across ages. There are 15 residues in the CDR3. CDR1 is SGHVS and CDR2 is FQNEAQ in the germline V gene. V lost 7 bases, J lost 5 bases, and 10 bases stayed unmatched. The use of a sample-barcoded 5' primer and a J-beta primer mix characterized a second PCR of about 6 to 12 cycles. MiXCR, run by TCRdb on the 5' RACE reads, gives a single entry per CDR3 protein. In the table there are roughly 830,000 distinct CDR3 sequences, 55% to 65% of which are singletons. Sequences were obtained from blood. The genes are TRBV7-8 and TRBJ2-1, with 8 positions matching TRBD2. The origin of this receptor is a man aged 25 to 40 in good health. The chain's CDR3 is CASTKARGGNNEQFF. CDR3 DNA: TGTGCCAGCACCAAAGCTCGGGGGGGCAACAATGAGCAGTTCTTC.